The 12 T cell receptor beta chains listed next were all sequenced from one sample in a study of blood T cells in healthy people across ages. Next came a second PCR, run for about 6 to 12 cycles, which used a sample-barcoded 5' primer along with a J-beta primer mix. TCRdb ran MiXCR on the 5' RACE reads and lists one entry per CDR3 protein. The sample carries about a million distinct CDR3 sequences, less than 45% recorded once. Sequencing was done on a sample of blood. These receptors were obtained from a young man in good health.

The V gene is TRBV12-3 or TRBV12-4, the J gene TRBJ1-2; D is unclear. Between the trimmed V and J ends, which lost 1 base and 4 bases, there was a span of 13 bases. The CDR3 is 15 residues long. CDR3 coding DNA: TGTGCCAGCAGTTTAGACCACGATTCAAGCTATGGCTACACCTTC. Its translation: CASSLDHDSSYGYTF.

This sequence joins TRBV21-1 and TRBJ1-6. TRBV21-1 constitutes a pseudogene. The CDR3 runs to 11 residues. This CDR3 is CASRINSPLHF. CDR3 in DNA: TGTGCCAGCAGGATCAATTCACCCCTCCACTTT.

This clonotype turned up a few times. The CDR3 here is CASSEGVWETQYF. Here the CDR3 DNA reads TGTGCCAGCAGTGAAGGCGTGTGGGAGACCCAGTACTTC. The chain is built from TRBV6-1 and TRBJ2-5; D remains unclear. Germline V gene lookup returns CDR1 MNHNS and CDR2 SASEGT. There are 13 residues in the CDR3. Trimming cost V 1 base and J 5 bases, with 8 bases left between them.

The genes are TRBV3-1 and TRBJ2-5; 10 bases are a match to TRBD2. The CDR3 has 16 amino acids. CDR1 LGHDT and CDR2 YNNKEL come from the germline V gene (reference sequence). V was pared by 0 bases and J by 4 bases, with 5 bases of the junction left unmatched. CDR3 region: CASSQDRSGGRETQYF. DNA of the CDR3: TGTGCCAGCAGCCAAGATCGTAGCGGGGGGCGAGAGACCCAGTACTTC.

This chain links TRBV7-9 with TRBJ1-5; the D gene is possibly TRBD1 (6 bases). CDR3 length equals 14 residues. In germline, CDR1 is SEHNR, CDR2 FQNEAQ (reference sequence). V was trimmed by 0 bases and J by 6 bases, leaving 9 bases between them. CDR3: CASSLAGAFQPQHF. The CDR3 DNA reads TGTGCCAGCAGCTTAGCGGGGGCGTTTCAGCCCCAGCATTTT. The full variable domain, rest sourced from reference TRBV7-9 and TRBJ1-5, is DTGVSQNPRHKITKRGQNVTFRCDPISEHNRLYWYRQTLGQGPEFLTYFQNEAQLEKSRLLSDRFSAERPKGSFSTLEIQRTEQGDSAMYLCASSLAGAFQPQHFGDGTRLSIL.

This clonotype occurred a few times. J is TRBJ1-1 and V is TRBV29-1; the D gene is possibly TRBD1 (5 bases). V was pared by 1 base and J by 3 bases, with 9 bases between. CDR1 SQVTM and CDR2 ANQGSEA come from the germline V gene. The CDR3 contains 13 residues. CDR3 nucleotide sequence: TGCAGCGTTGAAGGACAGTTGTACACTGAAGCTTTCTTT. It codes for CSVEGQLYTEAFF.

This chain links TRBV7-2 with TRBJ2-3; perhaps D is TRBD1 or TRBD2 (7 bases each). Germline-derived CDR1 and CDR2 are SGHTA and FQGNSA. This CDR3 has 18 residues. The germline V and J ends were trimmed by 5 bases and 2 bases, with 23 bases remaining between them. The CDR3: CASSPGYKTGTITDTQYF. The DNA for the CDR3 is TGTGCCAGCAGCCCCGGGTACAAGACAGGGACTATCACAGATACGCAGTATTTT.

This clonotype appeared a few times. This chain links TRBV20-1 with TRBJ2-4; no clear D gene. Germline CDR1 reads DFQATT; CDR2 reads SNEGSKA (reference sequence). The CDR3 is made up of 13 amino acids. With 1 base removed from V and 0 bases from J, the gap between germline ends came to 4 bases. Written as DNA, the CDR3 is TGCAGTGCTAGAGCGGGAGCCAAAAACATTCAGTACTTC. Encoded protein: CSARAGAKNIQYF.

V gene TRBV20-1 combines with J gene TRBJ1-5; D is ambiguous. From germline, CDR1 is DFQATT and CDR2 SNEGSKA (reference sequence). CDR3 size: 13 residues. V lost 5 bases and J 0 bases, leaving 8 bases between the germline ends. The CDR3 coding sequence is TGCAGTGCTCAATGGTATAGCAATCAGCCCCAGCATTTT. Protein: CSAQWYSNQPQHF.

The chain is built from TRBV7-6 and TRBJ2-3, with 7 bases lining up with TRBD2. CDR1 is SGHVS, CDR2 FNYEAQ, per germline. The CDR3 sequence is 15 residues long. The V and J ends lost 4 bases and 3 bases, in that order; junction bases with no gene match: 7. CDR3 DNA: TGTGCCAGCAGCTCCCACCCGGGGGGAACAGATACGCAGTATTTT. It translates to CASSSHPGGTDTQYF.

This clonotype was counted only a few times. V is TRBV20-1 and J is TRBJ2-2; D call uncertain. The germline V gene has CDR1 DFQATT and CDR2 SNEGSKA (reference sequence). Trimming took off 0 bases at V and 3 bases at J, with 8 bases between the two ends. The CDR3 loop spans 14 amino acids. CDR3 amino acids: CSARDHRDTGELFF. CDR3 bases: TGCAGTGCTAGAGATCACAGAGACACCGGGGAGCTGTTTTTT.

The chain has TRBV9 and TRBJ1-2; tentative D call: TRBD1 (6 bases). Germline assignment: CDR1 SGDLS and CDR2 YYNGEE. The CDR3 sequence is 15 residues long. V was cut by 7 bases and J by 4 bases, with 20 bases left in between. CDR3 nucleotide sequence: TGTGCCAGCGGGCGGCCAGGGGCCTACCTCTATGGCTACACCTTC. Amino acids: CASGRPGAYLYGYTF.